Shown below are 12 T cell receptor beta chains from a single sample sequenced in a study of vaccination and CD4 T cells after COVID-19. The Oncomine TCR Beta short-read assay was what sequenced the DNA obtained from cultured CD4+ T cells. TCRdb re-analysed the PCR reads in MiXCR, keeping a single row per CDR3 protein. Seen here are about 2,300 distinct CDR3 sequences, roughly 25% observed once, and the top ten hold 53%. Treatment reported: roughly nine-day PBMC culture with coronavirus spike peptide pools or control peptides (ViraFEST assay). The antigens for these receptors are not known. The sample was CD4+ T cells from blood, cultured in vitro, taken after SARS-CoV-2 vaccination. The receptors shown here come from a human donor who had recovered from COVID-19.

This chain joins TRBV20-1 and TRBJ1-1; D unclear. V gave up 7 bases and J gave up 3 bases, with 12 bases separating them. Germline V gene lookup returns CDR1 DFQATT and CDR2 SNEGSKA (reference sequence). CDR3 length: 12 residues. CDR3 sequence reads: CSEVGSDTEAFF. CDR3 in DNA: TGCAGTGAGGTCGGGTCGGACACTGAAGCTTTCTTT.

By share of the sample, this clonotype is medium-sized (0.01 to 0.1%). The CDR3 protein is CASSPSPTGTLHF. For the CDR3, the DNA is TGTGCCAGCAGCCCATCTCCAACTGGGACCCTCCACTTT. The chain joins TRBV7-2 to TRBJ1-6; D is unclear. The CDR3 totals 13 residues. Germline CDR1 and CDR2: SGHTA and FQGNSA. The V end was cut by 5 bases, the J end by 14 bases, with 16 bases between.

The chain has TRBV18 and TRBJ2-5, with 10 positions matching TRBD1. Losses at the gene ends were 1 base for V and 10 bases for J; bases not matched to a gene: 9. Per germline, CDR1 KGHSH and CDR2 LQKENI. There are 15 residues in the CDR3. The CDR3 sequence is CASSPLSRDRGFQYF. Here the CDR3 DNA reads TGTGCCAGCTCACCACTTTCACGGGACAGGGGATTCCAGTACTTC.

This clonotype showed up just a few times. The chain uses TRBV4-3 and TRBJ2-5; 10 nucleotides line up with TRBD2. Trimming took 4 bases from V and 5 from J; bases not matched to a gene: 7. CDR3 length: 15 residues. Germline CDR1 and CDR2: LGHNA and YSLEER. CDR3 loop: CASSRKAGGHETQYF. In DNA, the CDR3 is TGCGCCAGCAGCCGGAAAGCGGGGGGGCACGAGACCCAGTACTTC.

Judged by abundance, this clonotype is medium-sized. This rearrangement joins TRBV20-1 to TRBJ1-6; tentative D call: TRBD1 (5 bases). Trimming cost V 6 bases and J 2 bases, with 23 bases left between them. Germline V gene lookup returns CDR1 DFQATT and CDR2 SNEGSKA (reference sequence). The CDR3 sequence is 18 residues long. The CDR3 reads CSAPPPWGGYAYNSPLHF. Here the CDR3 DNA reads TGCAGTGCCCCACCCCCTTGGGGGGGATACGCCTATAATTCACCCCTCCACTTT.

The CDR3 region has the DNA TGTGCCACCAGCAGAGATCTTAGGGGTGGGACTGAAGCTTTCTTT. This sequence encodes CATSRDLRGGTEAFF. The chain couples TRBV15 to TRBJ1-1, with D possibly TRBD1 on 5 matching bases. The CDR3 runs 15 residues. Germline V gene lookup returns CDR1 LNHNV and CDR2 YYDKDF (reference sequence). V lost 0 bases and J lost 5, with 13 bases in between. Full variable domain (rest looked up from reference TRBV15 and TRBJ1-1): DAMVIQNPRYQVTQFGKPVTLSCSQTLNHNVMYWYQQKSSQAPKLLFHYYDKDFNNEADTPDNFQSRRPNTSFCFLDIRSPGLGDTAMYLCATSRDLRGGTEAFFGQGTRLTVV.

This chain uses TRBV7-9 with TRBJ1-1; no clear D. The ends were cut back, 1 base at V and 4 bases at J, with 16 bases in the middle. Germline CDR1 and CDR2: SEHNR and FQNEAQ (reference sequence). The CDR3 is 16 residues long. The CDR3 DNA reads as TGTGCCAGCAGCTTAGTAAGAGGTTGGTCCCCCACTGAAGCTTTCTTT. This translates into CASSLVRGWSPTEAFF. The full variable domain, completed using reference TRBV7-9 and TRBJ1-1, is DTGVSQNPRHKITKRGQNVTFRCDPISEHNRLYWYRQTLGQGPEFLTYFQNEAQLEKSRLLSDRFSAERPKGSFSTLEIQRTEQGDSAMYLCASSLVRGWSPTEAFFGQGTRLTVV.

This clonotype was observed a few times. The V gene is TRBV7-8, the J gene TRBJ1-1; unclear D gene. CDR3 size: 14 residues. Germline V lookup: CDR1 SGHVS, CDR2 FQNEAQ. The V and J ends lost 2 bases and 0 bases respectively, with 7 bases between them. The CDR3 bases are TGTGCCAGCAGCTTACAAGTCATGAACACTGAAGCTTTCTTT. This translates into CASSLQVMNTEAFF.

This clonotype has more than one count but fewer than ten. The rearrangement uses TRBV5-8 and TRBJ2-7; the D is unclear. Germline-derived CDR1 and CDR2 are SGHTS and YDEGEE. The V end lost 5 bases, the J end lost 5 bases, and 14 bases lay between the germline ends. This CDR3 spans 13 amino acids. The CDR3 spells CASRILHRNEQYF. The CDR3 nucleotides are TGTGCCAGCAGGATCCTCCATCGAAACGAGCAGTACTTC.

The chain joins TRBV7-6 to TRBJ1-5; 9 bases map to TRBD1. The junction had 5 bases not matched to a gene; V was cut back by 5 bases and J by 3 bases. The length of the CDR3 is 15 residues. Germline V gene sequence: CDR1 SGHVS, CDR2 FNYEAQ. The CDR3 sequence: CASSEGTGYNQPQHF. CDR3 nucleotide sequence: TGTGCCAGCAGCGAAGGGACAGGGTACAATCAGCCCCAGCATTTT. Combining the CDR3 with reference TRBV7-6 and TRBJ1-5 gives the whole variable domain GAGVSQSPRYKVTKRGQDVALRCDPISGHVSLYWYRQALGQGPEFLTYFNYEAQQDKSGLPNDRFSAERPEGSISTLTIQRTEQRDSAMYRCASSEGTGYNQPQHFGDGTRLSIL.

This clonotype was seen only a few times. The genes are TRBV20-1 and TRBJ2-6; no definite D call. The length of the CDR3 is 13 residues. V gave up 3 bases and J gave up 12 bases, with 15 bases separating them. Germline V gene sequence: CDR1 DFQATT, CDR2 SNEGSKA (reference sequence). The CDR3 spells CSASLGLGAVLTF. As DNA, the CDR3 is TGCAGTGCTAGTCTAGGCCTTGGTGCCGTCCTGACTTTC.

Within the sample, this clonotype is medium-sized (0.01 to 0.1%). This chain uses TRBV20-1 with TRBJ2-7, with D maybe TRBD1 (6 bases). V was clipped by 6 bases and J by 4 bases, with 13 bases between them. Germline CDR1 and CDR2: DFQATT and SNEGSKA (reference sequence). CDR3 length equals 12 residues. The CDR3 nucleotides are TGCAGTGCCTCCAGGGGACCGTACGAGCAGTACTTC. The encoded protein is CSASRGPYEQYF.